The sequence of this TCR beta chain was determined in a study of response to subunit inactivated influenza vaccine. TCRdb redid the calling of the RT-PCR reads with MiXCR, one entry per CDR3 protein. The repertoire holds more than 550,000 distinct CDR3 sequences, approximately 10% seen once, with roughly 10% in the top ten. V lost 3 bases and J 7 bases, leaving 13 bases between the germline ends. Germline loops: CDR1 MNHNS, CDR2 SASEGT. The CDR3 is 13 residues long. Study conclusions and caveats: Researchers suggested that each seasonal influenza vaccination recruits few new T cells.

Remarks on this clonotype: The target antigen is unknown.

This sequence was found in a man over 45 who received an inactivated influenza vaccine. This rearrangement joins TRBV6-1 to TRBJ2-7; D call uncertain. Sequenced material: PBMCs from blood, taken on the day of vaccination. The CDR3 sequence: CASSDSEPREQYF. The CDR3 DNA follows: TGTGCCAGCAGTGATTCGGAGCCGCGGGAGCAGTACTTC.